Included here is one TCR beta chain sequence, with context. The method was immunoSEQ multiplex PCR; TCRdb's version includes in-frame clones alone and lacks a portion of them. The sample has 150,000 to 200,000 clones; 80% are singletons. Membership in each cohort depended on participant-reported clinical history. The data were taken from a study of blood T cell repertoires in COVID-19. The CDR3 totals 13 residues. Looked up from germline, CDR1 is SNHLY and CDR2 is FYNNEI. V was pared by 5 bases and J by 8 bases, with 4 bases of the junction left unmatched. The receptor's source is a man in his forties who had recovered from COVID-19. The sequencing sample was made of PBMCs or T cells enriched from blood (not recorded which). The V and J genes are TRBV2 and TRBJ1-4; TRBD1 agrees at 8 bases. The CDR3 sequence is CASSRDRNEKLFF. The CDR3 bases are TGTGCCAGCAGTAGGGACAGGAACGAAAAACTGTTTTTT.